The clone carrying this T cell receptor (beta chain) showed up just a few times. This specimen belongs to a study of control samples from healthy donors and cancer patients. Data came from immunoSEQ multiplex PCR; TCRdb stores just in-frame clones and leaves some out. The data hold about 160,000 clones, with 90% to 95% observed a single time. The germline V gene encodes CDR1 SGDLS and CDR2 YYNGEE. V lost 0 bases and J 1 base, leaving 10 bases between the germline ends. There are 15 residues in the CDR3. This receptor was taken from a man aged 55 to 70 with colorectal cancer. Input material: PBMCs. This chain joins TRBV9 and TRBJ2-5; maybe TRBD1 (5 bases). DNA of the CDR3: TGTGCCAGCAGCGTAGTTTGGGGCCCCCAAGAGACCCAGTACTTC. Translation gives CASSVVWGPQETQYF.